The 22 T cell receptor beta chains listed next were all sequenced from one sample in a study of T-cell memory formation after mild COVID-19. Each CDR3 protein is one row after TCRdb ran MiXCR on the 5' RACE reads. The sample shows about 57,000 distinct CDR3 sequences, more than 9% of them seen only once. Sequenced input: PBMCs or a T cell subset sorted from them (not recorded which). These receptors were collected from a man younger than 30 who had mild COVID-19 (a few samples of this study predate the infection). Cell type and time point are not known.

This clonotype was picked up a small number of times. The chain carries TRBV6-5 and TRBJ1-2, with D possibly matching TRBD1 (5 bases). The length of the CDR3 is 16 residues. V lost 0 bases to trimming and J lost 4 bases, with 15 bases between them. Germline V gene lookup returns CDR1 MNHEY and CDR2 SVGAGI. DNA for the CDR3: TGTGCCAGCAGTTACTCGACAGCGGCGTGGAGCTATGGCTACACCTTC. It is translated as CASSYSTAAWSYGYTF.

This clonotype was recorded many times. The chain uses TRBV29-1 and TRBJ2-2; D is unresolved. The germline V gene has CDR1 SQVTM and CDR2 ANQGSEA. V dropped 2 bases and J dropped 0 bases, with 4 bases sitting between them. This CDR3 is built from 13 residues. The CDR3 loop reads CSVESPNTGELFF. DNA of the CDR3: TGCAGCGTTGAATCTCCGAACACCGGGGAGCTGTTTTTT.

About this clonotype itself: One end of the junction does not line up with germline, which may come from a read error. The chain employs TRBV7-7 and TRBJ2-3; D might be TRBD2 (7 bases). CDR1 is SSHAT and CDR2 is FNYEAQ in the germline V gene (reference sequence). This CDR3 has 14 residues. DNA of the CDR3: TGTGCTAGCAGCCCTACGGGGGGCCCAGATACGCAGTATTTT. Protein product: CASSPTGGPDTQYF. The whole variable domain, filled in from reference TRBV7-7 and TRBJ2-3, reads GAGVSQSPRYKVTKRGQDVTLRCDPISSHATLYWYQQALGQGPEFLTYFNYEAQPDKSGLPSDRFSAERPEGSISTLTIQRTEQRDSAMYRCASSPTGGPDTQYFGPGTRLTVL.

This sequence joins TRBV18 and TRBJ1-2, with D perhaps TRBD1 (5 bases). The CDR3 is 15 amino acids. Per the germline V gene, CDR1 is KGHSH and CDR2 is LQKENI. With 1 base removed from V and 0 bases from J, the gap between germline ends came to 9 bases. CDR3 sequence reads: CASSPRGGTNYGYTF. CDR3 bases: TGTGCCAGCTCACCACGGGGCGGAACTAACTATGGCTACACCTTC.

This clonotype showed up just a few times. In DNA, the CDR3 is TGTGCCAGTAGTATACCCAGTGCCCTAGAGAACACTGAAGCTTTCTTT. Its translation is CASSIPSALENTEAFF. The chain has TRBV19 and TRBJ1-1; D unclear. The CDR3 extends over 16 amino acids. V was cut by 2 bases and J by 1 base, with 14 bases left in between. CDR1 LNHDA and CDR2 SQIVND come from the germline V gene (reference sequence). The full variable domain, with the rest looked up from reference TRBV19 and TRBJ1-1, is DGGITQSPKYLFRKEGQNVTLSCEQNLNHDAMYWYRQDPGQGLRLIYYSQIVNDFQKGDIAEGYSVSREKKESFPLTVTSAQKNPTAFYLCASSIPSALENTEAFFGQGTRLTVV.

The table lists this clonotype with a few counts. The chain couples TRBV4-1 to TRBJ2-3; D unresolved. Germline V gene lookup returns CDR1 MGHRA and CDR2 YSYEKL. CDR3 length: 17 residues. Trimming took off 0 bases at V and 0 bases at J, with 13 bases between the two ends. The CDR3 sequence: CASSQEGIRLSTDTQYF. The CDR3 DNA follows: TGCGCCAGCAGCCAAGAGGGGATACGACTTAGCACAGATACGCAGTATTTT.

This clonotype was detected only a few times. This chain's CDR3 is CASSHPQGAHQPQHF. The CDR3 bases are TGTGCCAGCAGCCACCCACAGGGGGCTCATCAGCCCCAGCATTTT. The chain joins TRBV7-2 to TRBJ1-5; 9 bases line up with TRBD1. The CDR3 has 15 residues. V was clipped by 5 bases and J by 5 bases; unmatched bases: 7. Germline CDR1 SGHTA, CDR2 FQGNSA.

This clonotype was counted at least ten times. This chain links TRBV29-1 with TRBJ2-3; 9 bases are a match to TRBD1. V was pared by 7 bases and J by 4 bases, with 6 bases of the junction left unmatched. Germline V CDR1 and CDR2: SQVTM, ANQGSEA. The CDR3 runs to 13 residues. The CDR3 DNA follows: TGCAGCGGGCGGGACAGGGAACCAGATACGCAGTATTTT. Translation: CSGRDREPDTQYF.

V and J are TRBV3-1 and TRBJ2-5, with D uncertain. Trimming pared 0 bases from V and 4 bases from J, leaving 9 bases between. The CDR3 consists of 14 residues. Germline CDR1 and CDR2: LGHDT and YNNKEL (reference sequence). The CDR3 loop reads CASSQDGRRETQYF. The DNA for the CDR3 is TGTGCCAGCAGCCAAGATGGCAGACGAGAGACCCAGTACTTC.

In this sample, this clonotype turned up a few times. J is TRBJ2-7 and V is TRBV13; D not certain. Trimming removed 1 base from V and 5 bases from J, with 6 bases in between. The germline CDR1 and CDR2 sequences are PRHDT and FYEKMQ (reference sequence). The CDR3 has 12 amino acids. CDR3: CASSLVGNEQYF. The CDR3 DNA sequence: TGTGCCAGCAGCTTAGTTGGGAACGAGCAGTACTTC. The full variable domain, in which reference TRBV13 and TRBJ2-7 provide the parts outside the CDR3, is AAGVIQSPRHLIKEKRETATLKCYPIPRHDTVYWYQQGPGQDPQFLISFYEKMQSDKGSIPDRFSAQQFSDYHSELNMSSLELGDSALYFCASSLVGNEQYFGPGTRLTVT.

Many counts were recorded for this clonotype. The rearrangement links TRBV12-3 or TRBV12-4 to TRBJ2-5; D not certain. This CDR3 region has 13 residues. The germline V and J ends were trimmed by 6 bases and 5 bases, with 13 bases remaining between them. In DNA, the CDR3 is TGTGCCAGCAGCTGGATCGTCGGGGAGACCCAGTACTTC. Translation: CASSWIVGETQYF.

This clonotype occurred a few times. The chain has TRBV28 and TRBJ2-5; 8 bases agree with TRBD1. Germline assignment: CDR1 MDHEN and CDR2 SYDVKM. The CDR3 loop spans 14 amino acids. The J segment lost 5 bases and the V segment lost 5 bases, leaving 7 bases of the junction unmatched. As DNA, the CDR3 is TGTGCCAGCAGTCGAGGACAGGGCCAGGAGACCCAGTACTTC. Protein product: CASSRGQGQETQYF.

This clonotype was found a few times. The chain combines TRBV28 with TRBJ1-5; D is perhaps TRBD1 (5 bases). The CDR3 totals 14 residues. The germline gives CDR1 MDHEN, CDR2 SYDVKM. The V end was cut by 5 bases, the J end by 9 bases, with 17 bases between. The CDR3 region is CASSPGTTPRPQHF. CDR3 sequence (DNA): TGTGCCAGCAGTCCAGGGACCACCCCCAGGCCCCAGCATTTT.

The table lists this clonotype with many counts. The chain carries TRBV4-3 and TRBJ2-6; D gene ambiguous. The CDR3 length is 16 residues. Trimming removed 3 bases from V and 0 bases from J, with 9 bases in between. Per the germline V gene, CDR1 is LGHNA and CDR2 is YSLEER. The CDR3 reads CASSHHSSSGANVLTF. In DNA form, the CDR3 reads TGCGCCAGCAGCCACCACTCGAGCTCTGGGGCCAACGTCCTGACTTTC.

The chain couples TRBV7-9 to TRBJ1-2; a possible D gene is TRBD1 (5 bases). The CDR3 totals 13 residues. The germline gives CDR1 SEHNR, CDR2 FQNEAQ (reference sequence). V lost 4 bases, J lost 8 bases, and 14 bases lay in between. This CDR3 reads CASSSRLGLGYTF. Here the CDR3 DNA reads TGTGCCAGCAGCTCCCGGTTGGGGCTAGGCTACACCTTC.

CDR3 protein: CASSLVQDYYEQYF. The DNA for the CDR3 is TGTGCCAGCAGCTTGGTACAGGACTACTACGAGCAGTACTTC. The rearrangement links TRBV5-6 to TRBJ2-7; a weak D match, TRBD2 (6 bases). The germline V gene encodes CDR1 SGHDT and CDR2 YYEEEE. The CDR3 is 14 amino acids. The germline V and J ends were trimmed by 0 bases and 3 bases, with 10 bases remaining between them.

This clonotype turned up a few times. The V gene is TRBV28, the J gene TRBJ1-2; no firm D call. Germline assignment: CDR1 MDHEN and CDR2 SYDVKM. The length of the CDR3 is 14 residues. The V end was cut by 5 bases, the J end by 8 bases, with 18 bases between. The chain's CDR3 is CASSHRPRESGYTF. The DNA of the CDR3 is TGTGCCAGCAGTCATCGCCCCCGGGAGTCCGGCTACACCTTC.

This clonotype was seen at least ten times. The chain has TRBV4-3 and TRBJ2-2; 13 bases map to TRBD2. Germline CDR1 and CDR2: LGHNA and YSLEER. V was clipped by 3 bases and J by 7 bases; unmatched bases: 11. CDR3 size: 18 residues. The CDR3 DNA follows: TGCGCCAGCAGCCAGGAAACCGGGACTAGCGGGGAGGACGGGGAGCTGTTTTTT. Translating gives CASSQETGTSGEDGELFF.

The table lists this clonotype with a count of one. This chain joins TRBV10-3 and TRBJ1-2; D is perhaps TRBD1 (5 bases). Trimming removed 7 bases at V and 4 bases at J, with 7 bases between. Germline V lookup: CDR1 ENHRY, CDR2 SYGVKD. This CDR3 comprises 11 residues. The CDR3 region has the DNA TGTGCCATCAAGGGGAGCTATGGCTACACCTTC. As protein: CAIKGSYGYTF.

The sample holds a few counts of this clonotype. DNA for the CDR3: TGTGCCAGCAGTGGGGGCCAAGAGACCCAGTACTTC. This translates into CASSGGQETQYF. The chain links TRBV27 to TRBJ2-5; either TRBD1 or TRBD2 may fit D (5 bases each). V was cut by 5 bases and J by 1 base, with 5 bases left in between. The CDR3 spans 12 residues. CDR1 MNHEY and CDR2 SMNVEV come from the germline V gene (reference sequence).

This clonotype was observed a handful of times. The CDR3 DNA sequence: TGTGCCAGCAGCCAAGAAAGGACCGCGTACAATGAGCAGTTCTTC. Translated, it gives CASSQERTAYNEQFF. V and J are TRBV4-2 and TRBJ2-1; D unresolved. Deletions cut 0 bases from V and 4 bases from J, with 10 bases between. CDR3 length: 15 residues. Germline V CDR1 and CDR2: LGHNA, YNFKEQ.

This clonotype has more than one count but fewer than ten. J is TRBJ1-2 and V is TRBV6-5, with D uncertain. The CDR3 totals 13 residues. Germline-derived CDR1 and CDR2 are MNHEY and SVGAGI. V lost 6 bases to trimming and J lost 6 bases, with 14 bases between them. The CDR3 protein is CASRPSGGDGYTF. CDR3 nucleotides: TGTGCCAGCAGGCCTTCCGGTGGGGATGGCTACACCTTC.